This T cell receptor (beta chain) was profiled in a study of blood T cell repertoires in COVID-19. Study at large: The samples span acute and convalescent COVID-19 from the United States, Italy and Spain.

The V and J ends lost 0 bases and 6 bases respectively, with 8 bases between them. This CDR3 contains 14 residues. Germline CDR1 is MGHRA and CDR2 is YSYEKL. As handled by the study authors: Quantification of nucleated cells was approximated via reference gene primer amplification. Repertoires were generated with immunoSEQ multiplex PCR, while TCRdb's copy carries only in-frame clones and drops some. That table furnishes V, J and clone size, whereas the DNA furnished D and trimming. The sample carries 190,000 or so clones, approximately 89% recorded once. The chain uses TRBV4-1 and TRBJ2-2; D is unresolved. The source is a man aged 35-49 years with active or convalescent COVID-19. Sequencing was performed on peripheral blood. The CDR3 DNA follows: TGCGCCAGCAGCCAAGATCTAGTTTCCGGGGAGCTGTTTTTT. Its translation is CASSQDLVSGELFF.